This T cell receptor (beta chain) originates from a study of shared clonotypes between healthy human individuals. The CDR3 consists of 15 residues. Clones were read by immunoSEQ multiplex PCR, and TCRdb kept only the in-frame ones, dropping some. In the table there are approximately 1,500,000 clones, nearly 99% of which are singletons. This clonotype was sampled from a man younger than 45 in good health. Sequencing was done on a sample of naive CD4+ T cells sorted from blood. The subset here: CD45RA+ positively selected. This chain uses TRBV21-1 with TRBJ1-5; TRBD1 is the table's D call, not checked against the DNA. TRBV21-1 is termed a pseudogene. The CDR3: CASSTVRDFYQPQHF. CDR3 coding DNA: TGTGCCAGCAGCACTGTCAGGGATTTTTATCAGCCCCAGCATTTT.